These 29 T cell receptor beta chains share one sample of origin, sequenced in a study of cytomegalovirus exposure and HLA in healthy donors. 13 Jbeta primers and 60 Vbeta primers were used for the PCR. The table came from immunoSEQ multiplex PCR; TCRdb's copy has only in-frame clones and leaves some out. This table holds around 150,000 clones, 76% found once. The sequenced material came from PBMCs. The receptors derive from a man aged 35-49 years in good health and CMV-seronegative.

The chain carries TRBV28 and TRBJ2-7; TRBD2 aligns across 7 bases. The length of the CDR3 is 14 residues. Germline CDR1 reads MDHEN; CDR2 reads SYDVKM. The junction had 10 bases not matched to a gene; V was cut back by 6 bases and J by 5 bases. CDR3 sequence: CASRDGGSTHEQYF. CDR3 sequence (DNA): TGTGCCAGCAGGGACGGGGGGTCTACCCACGAGCAGTACTTC.

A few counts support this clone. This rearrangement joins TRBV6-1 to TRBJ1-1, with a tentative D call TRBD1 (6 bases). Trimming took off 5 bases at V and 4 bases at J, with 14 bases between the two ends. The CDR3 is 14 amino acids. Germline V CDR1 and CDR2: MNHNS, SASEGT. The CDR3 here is CASSPAGVGTEAFF. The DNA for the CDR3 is TGTGCCAGCAGTCCGGCAGGGGTGGGCACTGAAGCTTTCTTT.

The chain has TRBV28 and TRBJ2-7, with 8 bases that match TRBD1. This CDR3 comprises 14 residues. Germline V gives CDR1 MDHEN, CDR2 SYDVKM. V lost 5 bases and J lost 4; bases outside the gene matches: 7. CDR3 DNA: TGTGCCAGCAGTCACGTTACAGGGGGTTACGAGCAGTACTTC. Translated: CASSHVTGGYEQYF. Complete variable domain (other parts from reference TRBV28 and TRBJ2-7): DVKVTQSSRYLVKRTGEKVFLECVQDMDHENMFWYRQDPGLGLRLIYFSYDVKMKEKGDIPEGYSVSREKKERFSLILESASTNQTSMYLCASSHVTGGYEQYFGPGTRLTVT.

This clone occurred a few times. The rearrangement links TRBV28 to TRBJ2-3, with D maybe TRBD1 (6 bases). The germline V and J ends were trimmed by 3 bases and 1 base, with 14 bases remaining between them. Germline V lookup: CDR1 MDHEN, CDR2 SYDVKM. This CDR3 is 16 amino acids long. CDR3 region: CASSLTVAGGTDTQYF. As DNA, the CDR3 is TGTGCCAGCAGTTTGACAGTCGCAGGGGGCACAGATACGCAGTATTTT.

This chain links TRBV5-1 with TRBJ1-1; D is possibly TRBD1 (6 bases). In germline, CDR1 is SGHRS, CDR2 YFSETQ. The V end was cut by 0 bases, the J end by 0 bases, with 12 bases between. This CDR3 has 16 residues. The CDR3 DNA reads TGCGCCAGCAGCTTGGTGGCAGGGGCCTTGAACACTGAAGCTTTCTTT. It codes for CASSLVAGALNTEAFF.

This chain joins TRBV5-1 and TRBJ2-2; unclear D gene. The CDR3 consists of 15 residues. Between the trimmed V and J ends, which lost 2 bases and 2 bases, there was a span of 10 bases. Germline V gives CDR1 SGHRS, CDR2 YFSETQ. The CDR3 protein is CASSFSSGNTGELFF. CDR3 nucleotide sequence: TGCGCCAGCAGCTTTTCCTCAGGAAACACCGGGGAGCTGTTTTTT.

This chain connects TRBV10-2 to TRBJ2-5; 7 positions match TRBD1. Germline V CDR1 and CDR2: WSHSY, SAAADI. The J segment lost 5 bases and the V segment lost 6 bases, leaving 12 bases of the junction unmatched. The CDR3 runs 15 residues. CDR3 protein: CASSDPDRGLETQYF. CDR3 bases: TGCGCCAGCAGCGATCCTGATAGGGGGCTGGAGACCCAGTACTTC.

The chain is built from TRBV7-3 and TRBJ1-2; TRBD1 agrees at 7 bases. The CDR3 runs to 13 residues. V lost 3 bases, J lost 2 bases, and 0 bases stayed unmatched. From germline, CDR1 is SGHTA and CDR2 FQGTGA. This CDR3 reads CASSLGQNYGYTF. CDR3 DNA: TGTGCCAGCAGCTTGGGACAGAACTATGGCTACACCTTC.

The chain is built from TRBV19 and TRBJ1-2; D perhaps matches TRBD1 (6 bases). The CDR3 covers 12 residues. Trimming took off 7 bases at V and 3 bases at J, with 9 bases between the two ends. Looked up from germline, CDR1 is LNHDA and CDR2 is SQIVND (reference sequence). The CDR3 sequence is CASTTGYYGYTF. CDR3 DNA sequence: TGTGCCAGTACCACAGGGTACTATGGCTACACCTTC.

The CDR3 DNA reads TGTGCCAGCAGTTACTCCTCGGGGCAGCCCCAGCATTTT. Translation gives CASSYSSGQPQHF. J is TRBJ1-5 and V is TRBV6-5; D call uncertain. The CDR3 runs to 13 residues. From germline, CDR1 is MNHEY and CDR2 SVGAGI. The V end was cut by 0 bases, the J end by 7 bases, with 7 bases between.

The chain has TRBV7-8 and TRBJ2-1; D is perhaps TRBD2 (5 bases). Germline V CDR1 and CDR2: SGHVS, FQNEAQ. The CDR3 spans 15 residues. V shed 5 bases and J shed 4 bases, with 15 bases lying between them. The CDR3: CASSMLSGFYNEQFF. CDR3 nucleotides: TGTGCCAGCAGCATGTTGTCGGGATTTTACAATGAGCAGTTCTTC. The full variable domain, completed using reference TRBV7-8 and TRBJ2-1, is GAGVSQSPRYKVAKRGQDVALRCDPISGHVSLFWYQQALGQGPEFLTYFQNEAQLDKSGLPSDRFFAERPEGSVSTLKIQRTQQEDSAVYLCASSMLSGFYNEQFFGPGTRLTVL.

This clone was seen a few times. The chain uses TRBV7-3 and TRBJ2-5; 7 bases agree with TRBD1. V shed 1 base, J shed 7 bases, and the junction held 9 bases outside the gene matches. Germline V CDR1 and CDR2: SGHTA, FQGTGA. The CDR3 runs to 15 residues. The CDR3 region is CASSLRGTDRGTQYF. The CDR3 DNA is TGTGCCAGCAGCTTAAGGGGGACAGATCGTGGGACCCAGTACTTC.

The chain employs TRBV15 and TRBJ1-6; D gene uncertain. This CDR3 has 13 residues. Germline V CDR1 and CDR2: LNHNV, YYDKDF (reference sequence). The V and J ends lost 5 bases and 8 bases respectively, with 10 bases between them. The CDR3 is CATSLQEDSPLHF. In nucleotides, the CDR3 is TGTGCCACCAGCTTACAAGAGGATTCACCCCTCCACTTT.

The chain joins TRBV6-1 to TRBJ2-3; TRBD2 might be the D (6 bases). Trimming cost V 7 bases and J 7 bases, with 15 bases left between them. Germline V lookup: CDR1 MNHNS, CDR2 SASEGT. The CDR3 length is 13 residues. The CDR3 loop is CASTASDKNTQYF. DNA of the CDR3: TGTGCCAGCACCGCTAGCGACAAGAATACGCAGTATTTT.

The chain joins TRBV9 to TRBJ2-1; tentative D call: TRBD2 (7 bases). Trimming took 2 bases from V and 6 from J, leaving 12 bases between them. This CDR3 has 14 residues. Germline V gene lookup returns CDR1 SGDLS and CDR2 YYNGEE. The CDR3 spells CASSVRGAINEQFF. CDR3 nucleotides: TGTGCCAGCAGCGTCCGGGGGGCAATCAATGAGCAGTTCTTC.

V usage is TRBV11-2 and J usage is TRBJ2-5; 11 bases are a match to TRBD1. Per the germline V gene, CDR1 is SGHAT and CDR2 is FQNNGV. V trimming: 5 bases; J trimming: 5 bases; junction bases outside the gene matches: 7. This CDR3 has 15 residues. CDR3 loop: CASSPWTGGSETQYF. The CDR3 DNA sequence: TGTGCCAGCAGCCCATGGACAGGGGGCAGTGAGACCCAGTACTTC.

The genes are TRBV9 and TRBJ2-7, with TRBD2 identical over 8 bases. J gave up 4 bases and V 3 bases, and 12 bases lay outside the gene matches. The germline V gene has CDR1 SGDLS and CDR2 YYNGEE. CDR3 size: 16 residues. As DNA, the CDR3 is TGTGCCAGCAGCGCCGAAGACGGGAGGGCCTGGTACGAGCAGTACTTC. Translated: CASSAEDGRAWYEQYF.

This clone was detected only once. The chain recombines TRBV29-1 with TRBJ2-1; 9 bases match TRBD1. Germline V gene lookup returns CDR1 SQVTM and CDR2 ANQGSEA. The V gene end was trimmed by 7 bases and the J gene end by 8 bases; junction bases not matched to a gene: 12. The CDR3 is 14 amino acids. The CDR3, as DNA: TGCAGCGCGCCCTCGGGACAGGGTTTCGATGAGCAGTTCTTC. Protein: CSAPSGQGFDEQFF.

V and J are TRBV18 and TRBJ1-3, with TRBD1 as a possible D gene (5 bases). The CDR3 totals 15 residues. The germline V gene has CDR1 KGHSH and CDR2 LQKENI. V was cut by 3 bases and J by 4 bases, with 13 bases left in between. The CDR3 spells CASSPQGQQGNTIYF. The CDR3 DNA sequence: TGTGCCAGCTCACCGCAGGGCCAACAAGGAAACACCATATATTTT.

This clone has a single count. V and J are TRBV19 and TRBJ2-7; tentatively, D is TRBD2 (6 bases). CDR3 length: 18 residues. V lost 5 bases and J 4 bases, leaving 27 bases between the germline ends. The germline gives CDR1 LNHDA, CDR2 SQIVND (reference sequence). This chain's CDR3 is CASSPRPAGIVRGYEQYF. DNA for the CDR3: TGTGCCAGTAGTCCCCGGCCTGCGGGGATCGTGCGTGGGTACGAGCAGTACTTC.

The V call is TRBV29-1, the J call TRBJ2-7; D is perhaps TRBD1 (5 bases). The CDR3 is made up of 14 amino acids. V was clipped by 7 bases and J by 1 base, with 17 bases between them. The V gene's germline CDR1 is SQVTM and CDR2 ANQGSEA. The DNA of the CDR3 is TGCAGCGCCCGCGATCAGGGTATGTCCTACGAGCAGTACTTC. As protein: CSARDQGMSYEQYF.

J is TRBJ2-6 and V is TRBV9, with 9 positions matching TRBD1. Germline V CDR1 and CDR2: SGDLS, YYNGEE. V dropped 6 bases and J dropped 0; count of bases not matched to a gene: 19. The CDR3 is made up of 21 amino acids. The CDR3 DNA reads TGTGCCAGCAATCATCCGGGACAGGGCGTCTACGGGGGCTCTGGGGCCAACGTCCTGACTTTC. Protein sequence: CASNHPGQGVYGGSGANVLTF.

The CDR3 loop reads CASSPRGTGELFF. As DNA, the CDR3 is TGTGCCAGCAGCCCCCGGGGCACCGGGGAGCTGTTTTTT. The chain is built from TRBV5-6 and TRBJ2-2; the D gene is possibly TRBD2 (5 bases). Germline V CDR1 and CDR2: SGHDT, YYEEEE. The CDR3 is made up of 13 amino acids. Trimming left V 4 bases short and J 4 bases short, with 8 bases between.

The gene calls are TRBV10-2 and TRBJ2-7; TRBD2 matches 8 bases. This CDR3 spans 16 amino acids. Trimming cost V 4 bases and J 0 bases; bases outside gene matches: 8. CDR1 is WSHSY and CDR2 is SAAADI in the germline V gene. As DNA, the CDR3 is TGCGCCAGCAGTGGACTAGCGTCCCCCTACTCCTACGAGCAGTACTTC. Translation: CASSGLASPYSYEQYF.

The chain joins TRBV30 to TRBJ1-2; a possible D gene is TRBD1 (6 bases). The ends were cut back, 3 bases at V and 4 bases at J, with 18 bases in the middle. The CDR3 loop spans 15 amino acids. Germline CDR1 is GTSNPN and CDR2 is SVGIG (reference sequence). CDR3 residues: CAWSVQGGRGYGYTF. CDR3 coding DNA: TGTGCCTGGAGCGTGCAAGGGGGAAGGGGCTATGGCTACACCTTC.

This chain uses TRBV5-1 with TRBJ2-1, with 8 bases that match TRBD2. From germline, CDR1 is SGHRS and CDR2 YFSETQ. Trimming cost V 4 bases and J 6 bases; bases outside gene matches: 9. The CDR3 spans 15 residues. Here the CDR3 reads CASSPGSGVVNEQFF. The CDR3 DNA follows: TGCGCCAGCAGCCCCGGTAGCGGGGTAGTCAATGAGCAGTTCTTC.

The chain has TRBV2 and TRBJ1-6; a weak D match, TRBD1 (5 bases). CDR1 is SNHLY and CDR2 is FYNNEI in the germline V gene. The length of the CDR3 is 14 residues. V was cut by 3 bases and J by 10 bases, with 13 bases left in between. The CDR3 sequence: CASSDPGGNSPLHF. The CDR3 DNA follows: TGTGCCAGCAGTGATCCGGGGGGAAACTCACCCCTCCACTTT.

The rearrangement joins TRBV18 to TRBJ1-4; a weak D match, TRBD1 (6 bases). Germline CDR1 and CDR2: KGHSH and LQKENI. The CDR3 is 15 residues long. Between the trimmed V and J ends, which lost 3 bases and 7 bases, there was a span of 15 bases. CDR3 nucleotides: TGTGCCAGCTCACCGCAGGGGATCAGAGCTGAAAAACTGTTTTTT. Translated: CASSPQGIRAEKLFF.

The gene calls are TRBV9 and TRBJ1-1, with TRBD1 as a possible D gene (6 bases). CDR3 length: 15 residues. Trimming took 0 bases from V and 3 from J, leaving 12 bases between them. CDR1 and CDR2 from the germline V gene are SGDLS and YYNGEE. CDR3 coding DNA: TGTGCCAGCAGCGTAGGGTCAGGGGCGGACACTGAAGCTTTCTTT. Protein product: CASSVGSGADTEAFF.